Listed below are T cell receptor beta chains from one sample, sequenced in a study of shared clonotypes between healthy human individuals. Some clones are missing from TCRdb's copy, which holds only in-frame ones; the method was immunoSEQ multiplex PCR. The sample comprises 2,500,000 or so clones, 80% to 95% of which are singletons, and approximately 0.4% rests with the top ten. Material: naive CD4+ T cells from PBMCs. The receptors shown here come from a young man in good health. Some clones in this sample may be carry-over from other donors' samples. Each CDR3 is given with its conserved first and last residue. Fields, in order: D gene, V gene, J gene, clone size, CDR3 DNA, CDR3 protein. D genes are given only for firm matches. Expanded clones get a size class; other rows say once, few or many, or leave the size out.

>TRBD2|TRBV5-1|TRBJ2-7|-
TGCGCCAGCAGCGGGTTTCTAGCGGGGGCCTACGAGCAGTACTTC
CASSGFLAGAYEQYF
>TRBD2|TRBV19|TRBJ2-2|-
TGTGCCAGCGGGGGGGAGCTAGCGGGTCTTAGCGAGCTGTTTTTT
CASGGELAGLSELFF
>TRBD2|TRBV10-3|TRBJ2-1|-
TGTGCCATCAGAGGACTAGCGGGAGAAGGTTACAATGAGCAGTTCTTC
CAIRGLAGEGYNEQFF
>TRBD1|TRBV6-6|TRBJ1-2|-
TGTGCCAGCAGCTACGGGACAGGAGAAGACTACACCTTC
CASSYGTGEDYTF
>-|TRBV28|TRBJ2-1|-
TGTGCCAGCAGTTTAGGAGGCTACAATGAGCAGTTCTTC
CASSLGGYNEQFF
>TRBD2|TRBV5-4|TRBJ2-3|-
TGTGCCAGCAGCCCCGGACTAGCGGCCACAGATACGCAGTATTTT
CASSPGLAATDTQYF
>TRBD2|TRBV5-6|TRBJ2-1|-
TGTGCCAGCAGCGCGGGGGGGAGAATCTACAATGAGCAGTTCTTC
CASSAGGRIYNEQFF
>-|TRBV2|TRBJ1-5|once
TGTGCCAGCACCATCCCACGGGGCAATCAGCCCCAGCATTTT
CASTIPRGNQPQHF
>TRBD1|TRBV6-6|TRBJ1-2|-
TGTGCCAGCAGTTCGGACAGGGGGCGAAATGGCTACACCTTC
CASSSDRGRNGYTF
>-|TRBV19|TRBJ1-5|few
TGTGCCACCCGAAAGGGGCTCCTTTCAGCCCAGCCCCAGCATTTT
CATRKGLLSAQPQHF
>-|TRBV6-1|TRBJ1-1|-
TGTGCCAGCAGTACGCGGACAGATACGAACACTGAAGCTTTCTTT
CASSTRTDTNTEAFF
>-|TRBV7-8|TRBJ1-2|-
TGTGCCAGCAGCAGAGAAGGGCCTGACTATGGCTACACCTTC
CASSREGPDYGYTF
>TRBD1|TRBV27|TRBJ2-7|-
TGTGCCAGCAGTCCCCGTCGACAGGGCTCCTACGAGCAGTACTTC
CASSPRRQGSYEQYF
>-|TRBV9|TRBJ2-1|-
TGTGCCAGCAGCGTAGTGGCAGGGGCGTATGAGCAGTTCTTC
CASSVVAGAYEQFF
>TRBD1|TRBV5-1|TRBJ2-2|-
TGCGCCAGCAGCTTCTCGGGACAGGGTTCCGGGGAGCTGTTTTTT
CASSFSGQGSGELFF
>TRBD2|TRBV18|TRBJ2-1|-
TGTGCCAGCTCCCCCGGGACTAGCGTCTACAATGAGCAGTTCTTC
CASSPGTSVYNEQFF
>-|TRBV5-5|TRBJ2-7|-
TGTGCCAGCAGCTCTGGGACGGGGATGGGCACATACTTC
CASSSGTGMGTYF
>-|TRBV1|TRBJ2-1|-
TGCACCAGCAGGGAGGGGGACAATGAGCAGTTCTTC
CTSREGDNEQFF
>TRBD1|TRBV19|TRBJ1-1|-
TGTGCCAGTGAGGACAGGGGGAACACTGAAGCTTTCTTT
CASEDRGNTEAFF
>-|TRBV18|TRBJ1-3|-
TGTGCCAGCTCACCAGGGCAGGGCAAGGACTCTGGAAACACCATATATTTT
CASSPGQGKDSGNTIYF
>-|TRBV7-2|TRBJ2-5|-
TGTGCCAGCAGCTTAGGTATCAGCCAAGAGACCCAGTACTTC
CASSLGISQETQYF
>-|TRBV5-4|TRBJ2-1|-
TGTGCCACCCCCCTTAGGGCGGGAATCTACAATGAGCAGTTCTTC
CATPLRAGIYNEQFF
>-|TRBV28|TRBJ1-1|once
TGTGCCGCTACCCCGCCATTGAACACTGAAGCTTTCTTT
CAATPPLNTEAFF
>-|TRBV28|TRBJ1-4|-
TGTGCCAGCAGAACCGGGGCTGAAAAACTGTTTTTT
CASRTGAEKLFF
>-|TRBV6-6|TRBJ2-7|-
TGTGCCAGCGGTGGGCCCTACGAGCAGTACTTC
CASGGPYEQYF